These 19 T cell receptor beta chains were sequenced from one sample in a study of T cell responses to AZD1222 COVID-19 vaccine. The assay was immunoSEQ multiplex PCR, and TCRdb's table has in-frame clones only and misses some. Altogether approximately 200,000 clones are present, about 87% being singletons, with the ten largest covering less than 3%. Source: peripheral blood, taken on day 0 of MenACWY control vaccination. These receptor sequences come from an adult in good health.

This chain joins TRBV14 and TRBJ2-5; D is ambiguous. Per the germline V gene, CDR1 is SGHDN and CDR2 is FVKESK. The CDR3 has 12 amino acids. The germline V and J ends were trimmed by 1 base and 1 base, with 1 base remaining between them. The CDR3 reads CASSQAQETQYF. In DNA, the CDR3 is TGTGCCAGCAGCCAAGCCCAAGAGACCCAGTACTTC.

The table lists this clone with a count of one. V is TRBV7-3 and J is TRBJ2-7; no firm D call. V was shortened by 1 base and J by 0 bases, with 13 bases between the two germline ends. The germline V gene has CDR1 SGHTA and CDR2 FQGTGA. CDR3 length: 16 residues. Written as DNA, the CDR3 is TGTGCCAGCAGCTTAATAGCACGGACCTCCTCCTACGAGCAGTACTTC. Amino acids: CASSLIARTSSYEQYF.

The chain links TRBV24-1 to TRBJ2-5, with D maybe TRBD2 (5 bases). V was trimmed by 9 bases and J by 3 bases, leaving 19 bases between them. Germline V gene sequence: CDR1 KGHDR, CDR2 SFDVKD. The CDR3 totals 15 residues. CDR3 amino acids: CATQSSREGKETQYF. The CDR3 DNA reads TGTGCCACCCAAAGCTCCCGGGAAGGGAAAGAGACCCAGTACTTC.

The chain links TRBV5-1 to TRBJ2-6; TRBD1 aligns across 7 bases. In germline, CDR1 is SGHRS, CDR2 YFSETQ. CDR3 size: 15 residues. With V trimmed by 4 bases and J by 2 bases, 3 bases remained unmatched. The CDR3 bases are TGCGCCAGCAGCATAGGACAGGCTGGGGCCAACGTCCTGACTTTC. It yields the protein CASSIGQAGANVLTF. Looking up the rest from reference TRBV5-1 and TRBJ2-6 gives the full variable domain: KAGVTQTPRYLIKTRGQQVTLSCSPISGHRSVSWYQQTPGQGLQFLFEYFSETQRNKGNFPGRFSGRQFSNSRSEMNVSTLELGDSALYLCASSIGQAGANVLTFGAGSRLTVL.

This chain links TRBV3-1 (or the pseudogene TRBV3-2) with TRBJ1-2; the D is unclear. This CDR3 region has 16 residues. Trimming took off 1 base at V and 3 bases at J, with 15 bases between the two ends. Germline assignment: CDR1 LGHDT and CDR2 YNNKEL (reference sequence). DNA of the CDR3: TGTGCCAGCAGCCAAGCAACCCCTAATCTCGACTATGGCTACACCTTC. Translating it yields CASSQATPNLDYGYTF.

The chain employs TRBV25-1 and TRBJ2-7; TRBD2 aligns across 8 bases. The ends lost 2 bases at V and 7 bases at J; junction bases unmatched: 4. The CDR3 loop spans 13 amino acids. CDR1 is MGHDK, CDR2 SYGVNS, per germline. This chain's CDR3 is CASSEHGTREQYF. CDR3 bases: TGTGCCAGCAGTGAACACGGGACTAGGGAGCAGTACTTC.

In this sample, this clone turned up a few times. CDR3 nucleotide sequence: TGTGCCAGCAGTCCTGGACAGTACTATGGCTACACCTTC. It encodes CASSPGQYYGYTF. V gene TRBV12-3 or TRBV12-4 combines with J gene TRBJ1-2; possible D gene TRBD1, 6 bases. The CDR3 is 13 residues long. V lost 5 bases and J 3 bases, leaving 10 bases between the germline ends.

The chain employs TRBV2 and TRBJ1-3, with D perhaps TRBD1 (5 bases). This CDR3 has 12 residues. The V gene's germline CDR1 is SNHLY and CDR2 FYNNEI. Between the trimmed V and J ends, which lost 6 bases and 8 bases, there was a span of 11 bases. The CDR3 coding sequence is TGTGCCAGCAGGGCAGGGTGGGACACCATATATTTT. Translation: CASRAGWDTIYF.

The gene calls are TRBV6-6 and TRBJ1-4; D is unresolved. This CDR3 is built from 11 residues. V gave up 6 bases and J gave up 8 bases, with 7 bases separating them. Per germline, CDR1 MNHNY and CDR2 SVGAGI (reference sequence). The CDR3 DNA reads TGTGCCAGCAGGGTAGGAGAAAAACTGTTTTTT. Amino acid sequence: CASRVGEKLFF.

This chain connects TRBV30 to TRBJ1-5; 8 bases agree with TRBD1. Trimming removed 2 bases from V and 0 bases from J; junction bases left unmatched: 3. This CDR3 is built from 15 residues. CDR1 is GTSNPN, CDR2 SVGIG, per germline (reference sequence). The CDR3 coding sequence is TGTGCCTGGAGTCCGGACAGGGATAGCAATCAGCCCCAGCATTTT. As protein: CAWSPDRDSNQPQHF.

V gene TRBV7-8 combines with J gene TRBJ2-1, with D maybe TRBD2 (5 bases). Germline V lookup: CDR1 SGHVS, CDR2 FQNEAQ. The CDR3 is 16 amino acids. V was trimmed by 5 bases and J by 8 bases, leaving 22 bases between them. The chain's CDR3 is CASSPPLRLALDEQFF. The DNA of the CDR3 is TGTGCCAGCAGCCCCCCTCTCCGGCTAGCTTTGGATGAGCAGTTCTTC.

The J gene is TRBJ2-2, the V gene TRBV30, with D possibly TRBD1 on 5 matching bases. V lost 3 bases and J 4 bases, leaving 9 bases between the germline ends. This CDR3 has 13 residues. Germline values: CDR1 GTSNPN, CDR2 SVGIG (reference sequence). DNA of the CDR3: TGTGCCTGGAGGGGGCTGGGCACCGGGGAGCTGTTTTTT. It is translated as CAWRGLGTGELFF.

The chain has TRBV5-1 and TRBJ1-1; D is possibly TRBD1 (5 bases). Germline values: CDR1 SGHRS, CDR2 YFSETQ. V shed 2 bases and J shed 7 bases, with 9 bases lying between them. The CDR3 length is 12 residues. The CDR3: CASSFDSDEAFF. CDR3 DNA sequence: TGCGCCAGCAGCTTTGACAGCGATGAAGCTTTCTTT.

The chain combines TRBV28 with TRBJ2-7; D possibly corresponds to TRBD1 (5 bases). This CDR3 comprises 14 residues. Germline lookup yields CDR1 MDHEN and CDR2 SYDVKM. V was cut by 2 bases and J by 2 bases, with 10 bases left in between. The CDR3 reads CASSLPRVPYEQYF. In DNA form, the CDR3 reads TGTGCCAGCAGTTTACCCAGGGTACCCTACGAGCAGTACTTC.

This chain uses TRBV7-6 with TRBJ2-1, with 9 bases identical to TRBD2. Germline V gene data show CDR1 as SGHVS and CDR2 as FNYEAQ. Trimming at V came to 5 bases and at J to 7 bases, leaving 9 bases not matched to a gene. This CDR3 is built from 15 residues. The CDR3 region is CASSREGLARNEQFF. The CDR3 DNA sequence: TGTGCCAGCAGCCGCGAGGGACTAGCAAGGAATGAGCAGTTCTTC.

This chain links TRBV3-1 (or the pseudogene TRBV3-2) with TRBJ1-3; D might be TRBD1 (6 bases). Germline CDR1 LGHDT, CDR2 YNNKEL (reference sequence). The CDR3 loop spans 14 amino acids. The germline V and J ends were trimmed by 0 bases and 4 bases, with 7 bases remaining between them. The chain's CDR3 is CASSQEGQGNTIYF. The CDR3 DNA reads TGTGCCAGCAGCCAAGAGGGACAAGGAAACACCATATATTTT.

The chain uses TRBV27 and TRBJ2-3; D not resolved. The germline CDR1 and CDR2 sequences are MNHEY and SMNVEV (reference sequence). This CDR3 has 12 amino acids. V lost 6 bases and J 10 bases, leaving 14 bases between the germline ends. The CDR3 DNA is TGTGCCAGCAGCCCACTGGGCAGGCCGCAGTATTTT. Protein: CASSPLGRPQYF.

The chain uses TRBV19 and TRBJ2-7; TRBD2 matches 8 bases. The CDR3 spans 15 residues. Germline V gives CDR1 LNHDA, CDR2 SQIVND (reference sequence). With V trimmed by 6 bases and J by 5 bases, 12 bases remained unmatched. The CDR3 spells CASSEAGTSLHEQYF. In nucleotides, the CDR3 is TGTGCCAGTAGCGAAGCCGGGACTAGTCTCCACGAGCAGTACTTC.

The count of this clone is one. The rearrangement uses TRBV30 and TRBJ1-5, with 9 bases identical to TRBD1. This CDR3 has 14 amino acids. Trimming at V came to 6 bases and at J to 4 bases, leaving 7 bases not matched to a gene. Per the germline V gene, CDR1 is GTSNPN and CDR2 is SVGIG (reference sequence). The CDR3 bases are TGTGCCTGCTCAAGCGGACAGGGGAATCAGCCCCAGCATTTT. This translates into CACSSGQGNQPQHF.